Sequencing of this TCR beta chain was carried out in a study of CD8 T cells in Susac syndrome. CDR1 SGDLS and CDR2 YYNGEE come from the germline V gene. CDR3 length: 14 amino acids. Trimming at V came to 2 bases and at J to 7 bases, leaving 4 bases not matched to a gene. The authors reverse transcribed roughly 0.5 to 1 ug RNA with random hexamers. Amplification of TCR beta CDR3 spanned 54 Vbeta and 13 Jbeta via immunoSEQ multiplex PCR. One entry per CDR3 protein, called by TCRdb with MiXCR from the immunoSEQ multiplex PCR reads. The table includes approximately 220,000 distinct CDR3 sequences, more than 85% detected once. TEMRA cells were FACS-enriched, while CD8+ and CD4+ T cells were negatively isolated.

Sample: CD4+ T cells from PBMCs. The V and J genes are TRBV9 and TRBJ1-5; 9 nucleotides align to TRBD1. The sequence came from a human donor with multiple sclerosis. CDR3 nucleotides: TGTGCCAGCAGCGTGGGGACAGGGTACCAGCCCCAGCATTTT. As protein: CASSVGTGYQPQHF.